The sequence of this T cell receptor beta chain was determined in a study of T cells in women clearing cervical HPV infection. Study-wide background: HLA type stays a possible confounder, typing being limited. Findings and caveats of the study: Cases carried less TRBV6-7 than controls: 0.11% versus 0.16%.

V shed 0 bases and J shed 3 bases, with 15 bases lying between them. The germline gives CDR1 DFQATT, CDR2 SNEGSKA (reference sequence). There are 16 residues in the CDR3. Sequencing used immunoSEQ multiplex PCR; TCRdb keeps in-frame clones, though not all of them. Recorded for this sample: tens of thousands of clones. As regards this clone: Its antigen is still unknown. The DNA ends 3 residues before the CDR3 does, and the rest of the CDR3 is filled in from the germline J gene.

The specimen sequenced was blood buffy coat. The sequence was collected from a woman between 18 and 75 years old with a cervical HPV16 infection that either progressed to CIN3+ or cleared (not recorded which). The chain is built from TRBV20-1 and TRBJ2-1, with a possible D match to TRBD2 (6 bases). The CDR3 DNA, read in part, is TGCAGTGCTAGAGATCAAAGGGCGGGGCACTACAATGAG. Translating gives CSARDQRAGHYNE. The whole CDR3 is CSARDQRAGHYNEQFF.